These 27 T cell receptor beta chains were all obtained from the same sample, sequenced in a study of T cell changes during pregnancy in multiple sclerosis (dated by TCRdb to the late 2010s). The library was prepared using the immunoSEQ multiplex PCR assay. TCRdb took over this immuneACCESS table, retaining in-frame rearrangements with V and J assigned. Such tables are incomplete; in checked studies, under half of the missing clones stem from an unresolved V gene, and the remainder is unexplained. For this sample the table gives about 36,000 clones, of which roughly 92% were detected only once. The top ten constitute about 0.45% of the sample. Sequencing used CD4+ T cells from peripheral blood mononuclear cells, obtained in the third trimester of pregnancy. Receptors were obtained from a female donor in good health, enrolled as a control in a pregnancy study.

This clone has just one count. The CDR3 DNA is TGTGCCAGCAGCTTGGCTGGCGGGGGATACACCGGGGAGCTGTTTTTT. Protein sequence: CASSLAGGGYTGELFF. The chain has TRBV5-6 and TRBJ2-2, with 7 bases that match TRBD2. V shed 0 bases, J shed 3 bases, and the junction held 5 bases outside the gene matches. The CDR3 is 16 residues long. Germline V gives CDR1 SGHDT, CDR2 YYEEEE.

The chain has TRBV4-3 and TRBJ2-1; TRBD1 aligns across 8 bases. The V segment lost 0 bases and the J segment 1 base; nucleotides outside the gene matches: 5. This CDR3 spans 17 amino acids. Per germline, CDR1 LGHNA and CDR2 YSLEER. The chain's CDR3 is CASSQEWDRRSYNEQFF. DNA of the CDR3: TGCGCCAGCAGCCAAGAATGGGACAGGAGGTCCTACAATGAGCAGTTCTTC.

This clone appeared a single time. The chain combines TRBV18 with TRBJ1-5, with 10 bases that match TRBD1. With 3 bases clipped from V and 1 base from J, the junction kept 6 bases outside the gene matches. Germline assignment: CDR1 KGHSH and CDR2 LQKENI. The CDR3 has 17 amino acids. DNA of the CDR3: TGTGCCAGCTCACCTTCTCGGGACAGGGGAAGCAATCAGCCCCAGCATTTT. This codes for CASSPSRDRGSNQPQHF.

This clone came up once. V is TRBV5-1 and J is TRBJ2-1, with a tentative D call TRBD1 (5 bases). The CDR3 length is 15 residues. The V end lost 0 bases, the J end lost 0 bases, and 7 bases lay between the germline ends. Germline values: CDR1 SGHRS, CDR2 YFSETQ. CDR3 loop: CASSLGGGSYNEQFF. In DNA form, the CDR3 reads TGCGCCAGCAGCTTGGGGGGCGGCTCCTACAATGAGCAGTTCTTC.

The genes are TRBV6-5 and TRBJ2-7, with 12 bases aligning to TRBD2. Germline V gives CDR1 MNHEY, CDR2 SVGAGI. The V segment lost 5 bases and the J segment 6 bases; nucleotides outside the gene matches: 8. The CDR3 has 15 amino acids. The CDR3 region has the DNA TGTGCCAGCAGTAAGCCCGGGACTAGCGGGTCCGAGCAGTACTTC. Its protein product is CASSKPGTSGSEQYF.

The CDR3 spells CASGRRAKGGEQFF. DNA of the CDR3: TGTGCCAGCGGACGGCGGGCAAAGGGCGGTGAGCAGTTCTTC. The rearrangement uses TRBV7-6 and TRBJ2-1; a possible D gene is TRBD2 (5 bases). In germline, CDR1 is SGHVS, CDR2 FNYEAQ. The CDR3 covers 14 residues. V lost 8 bases to trimming and J lost 9 bases, with 20 bases between them. The full variable domain, with the rest looked up from reference TRBV7-6 and TRBJ2-1, is GAGVSQSPRYKVTKRGQDVALRCDPISGHVSLYWYRQALGQGPEFLTYFNYEAQQDKSGLPNDRFSAERPEGSISTLTIQRTEQRDSAMYRCASGRRAKGGEQFFGPGTRLTVL.

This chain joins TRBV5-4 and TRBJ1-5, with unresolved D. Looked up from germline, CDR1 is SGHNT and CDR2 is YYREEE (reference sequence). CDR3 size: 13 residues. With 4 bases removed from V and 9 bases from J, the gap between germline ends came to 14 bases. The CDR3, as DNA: TGTGCCAGCAGCCGAGATAGCACGGGGCCCCAGCATTTT. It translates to CASSRDSTGPQHF.

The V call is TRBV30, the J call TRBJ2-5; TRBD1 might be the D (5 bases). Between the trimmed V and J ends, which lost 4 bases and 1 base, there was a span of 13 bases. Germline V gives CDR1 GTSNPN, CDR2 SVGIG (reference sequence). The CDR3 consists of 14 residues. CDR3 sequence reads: CAWTLGRAQETQYF. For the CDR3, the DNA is TGTGCCTGGACCCTCGGCAGGGCCCAAGAGACCCAGTACTTC.

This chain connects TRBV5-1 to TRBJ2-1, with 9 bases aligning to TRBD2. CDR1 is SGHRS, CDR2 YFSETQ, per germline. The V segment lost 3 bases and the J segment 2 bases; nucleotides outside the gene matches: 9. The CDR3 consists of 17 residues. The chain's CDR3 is CASSSLTSGLTYNEQFF. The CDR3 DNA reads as TGCGCCAGCAGCTCCCTGACTAGCGGACTAACCTACAATGAGCAGTTCTTC.

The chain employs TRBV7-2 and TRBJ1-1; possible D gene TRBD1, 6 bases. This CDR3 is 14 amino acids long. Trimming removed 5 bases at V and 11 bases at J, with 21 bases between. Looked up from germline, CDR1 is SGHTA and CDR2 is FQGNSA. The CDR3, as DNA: TGTGCCAGCAGCGCCAGCGGGGGGGCGAGTTATGCTTTCTTT. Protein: CASSASGGASYAFF.

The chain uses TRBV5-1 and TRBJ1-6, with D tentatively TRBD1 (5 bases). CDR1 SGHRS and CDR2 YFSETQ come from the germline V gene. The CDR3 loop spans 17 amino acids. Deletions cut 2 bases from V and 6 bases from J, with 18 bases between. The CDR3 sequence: CASSFPMGGNRNSPLHF. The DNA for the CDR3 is TGCGCCAGCAGCTTCCCTATGGGGGGGAATCGTAATTCACCCCTCCACTTT.

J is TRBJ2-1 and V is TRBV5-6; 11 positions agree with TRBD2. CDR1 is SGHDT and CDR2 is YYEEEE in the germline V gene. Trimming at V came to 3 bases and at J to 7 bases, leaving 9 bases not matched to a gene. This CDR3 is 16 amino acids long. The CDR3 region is CASSSIAGGPSNEQFF. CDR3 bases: TGTGCCAGCAGCTCGATAGCGGGGGGGCCTTCGAATGAGCAGTTCTTC.

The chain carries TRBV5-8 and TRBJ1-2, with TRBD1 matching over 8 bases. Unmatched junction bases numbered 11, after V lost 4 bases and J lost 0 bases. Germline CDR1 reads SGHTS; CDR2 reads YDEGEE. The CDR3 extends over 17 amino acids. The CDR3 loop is CASSPGTGGLSNYGYTF. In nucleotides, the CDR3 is TGTGCCAGCAGCCCCGGGACAGGCGGACTTTCTAACTATGGCTACACCTTC. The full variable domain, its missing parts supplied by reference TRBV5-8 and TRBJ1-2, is EAGVTQSPTHLIKTRGQQATLRCSPISGHTSVYWYQQALGLGLQFLLWYDEGEERNRGNFPPRFSGRQFPNYSSELNVNALELEDSALYLCASSPGTGGLSNYGYTFGSGTRLTVV.

The CDR3 spells CASSSSRVWETQYF. In DNA, the CDR3 is TGTGCCAGCAGCAGCAGTCGGGTTTGGGAGACCCAGTACTTC. J is TRBJ2-5 and V is TRBV7-8; D not certain. V shed 5 bases and J shed 5 bases, with 15 bases lying between them. Per the germline V gene, CDR1 is SGHVS and CDR2 is FQNEAQ. This CDR3 comprises 14 residues. Filled out from reference TRBV7-8 and TRBJ2-5, the complete variable domain reads GAGVSQSPRYKVAKRGQDVALRCDPISGHVSLFWYQQALGQGPEFLTYFQNEAQLDKSGLPSDRFFAERPEGSVSTLKIQRTQQEDSAVYLCASSSSRVWETQYFGPGTRLLVL.

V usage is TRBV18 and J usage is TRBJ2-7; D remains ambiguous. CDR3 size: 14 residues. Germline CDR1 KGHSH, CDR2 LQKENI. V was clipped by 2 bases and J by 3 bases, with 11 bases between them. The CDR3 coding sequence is TGTGCCAGCTCACCAACCCCGCGGTACTACGAGCAGTACTTC. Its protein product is CASSPTPRYYEQYF.

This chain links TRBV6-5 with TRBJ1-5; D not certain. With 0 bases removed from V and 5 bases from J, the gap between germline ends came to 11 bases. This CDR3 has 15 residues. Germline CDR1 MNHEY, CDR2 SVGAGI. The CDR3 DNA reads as TGTGCCAGCAGTTACTCGAGAGGGCACGATCAGCCCCAGCATTTT. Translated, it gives CASSYSRGHDQPQHF.

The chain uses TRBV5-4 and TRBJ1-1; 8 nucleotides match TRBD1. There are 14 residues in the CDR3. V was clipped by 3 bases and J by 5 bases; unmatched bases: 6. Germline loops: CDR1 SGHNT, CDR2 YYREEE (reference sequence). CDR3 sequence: CASSSRQGKTEAFF. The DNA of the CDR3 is TGTGCCAGCAGCTCAAGACAGGGGAAGACTGAAGCTTTCTTT. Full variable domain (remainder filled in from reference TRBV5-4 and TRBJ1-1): ETGVTQSPTHLIKTRGQQVTLRCSSQSGHNTVSWYQQALGQGPQFIFQYYREEENGRGNFPPRFSGLQFPNYSSELNVNALELDDSALYLCASSSRQGKTEAFFGQGTRLTVV.

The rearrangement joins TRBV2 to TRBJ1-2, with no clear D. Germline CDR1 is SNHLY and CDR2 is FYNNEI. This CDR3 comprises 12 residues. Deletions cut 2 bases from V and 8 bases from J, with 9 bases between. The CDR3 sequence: CASSERSGGYTF. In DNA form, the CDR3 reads TGTGCCAGCAGTGAAAGGTCGGGAGGCTACACCTTC.

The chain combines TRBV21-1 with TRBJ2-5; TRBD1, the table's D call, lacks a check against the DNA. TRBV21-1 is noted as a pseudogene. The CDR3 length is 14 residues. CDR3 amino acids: CASSRIGRQETQYF. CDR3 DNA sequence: TGTGCCAGCAGCAGAATCGGCAGGCAAGAGACCCAGTACTTC.

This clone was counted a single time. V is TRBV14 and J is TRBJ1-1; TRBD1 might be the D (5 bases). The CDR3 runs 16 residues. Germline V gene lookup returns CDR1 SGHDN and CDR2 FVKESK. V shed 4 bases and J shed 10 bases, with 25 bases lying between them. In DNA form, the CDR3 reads TGTGCCAGCAGCCCCCTCAACGGGGGAGGACTCGGTGGAGCTTTCTTT. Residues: CASSPLNGGGLGGAFF.

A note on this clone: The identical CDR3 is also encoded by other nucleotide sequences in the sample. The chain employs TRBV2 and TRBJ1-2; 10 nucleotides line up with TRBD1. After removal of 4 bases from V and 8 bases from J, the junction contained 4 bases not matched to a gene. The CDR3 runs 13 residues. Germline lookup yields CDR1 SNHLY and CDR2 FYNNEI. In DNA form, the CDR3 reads TGTGCCAGCAGTGGACAGGGGGCGCGAGGCTACACCTTC. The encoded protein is CASSGQGARGYTF.

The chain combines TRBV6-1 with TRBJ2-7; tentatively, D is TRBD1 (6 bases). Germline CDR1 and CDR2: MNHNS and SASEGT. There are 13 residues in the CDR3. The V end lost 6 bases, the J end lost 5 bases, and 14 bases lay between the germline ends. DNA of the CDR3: TGTGCCAGCAGCCCCAGGGGACGTAACGAGCAGTACTTC. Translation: CASSPRGRNEQYF.

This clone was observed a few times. CDR3 sequence: CASRLTGINSNEQFF. The CDR3 coding sequence is TGCGCCAGCAGGTTGACAGGGATCAATTCCAATGAGCAGTTCTTC. The chain combines TRBV5-1 with TRBJ2-1, with TRBD1 matching over 7 bases. Germline V gives CDR1 SGHRS, CDR2 YFSETQ. The CDR3 is 15 amino acids. The J segment lost 6 bases and the V segment lost 5 bases, leaving 11 bases of the junction unmatched.

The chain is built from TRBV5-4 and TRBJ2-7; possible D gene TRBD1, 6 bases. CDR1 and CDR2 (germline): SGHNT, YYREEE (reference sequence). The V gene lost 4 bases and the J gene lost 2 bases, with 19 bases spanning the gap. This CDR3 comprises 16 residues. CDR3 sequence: CASSPSDRRSTYEQYF. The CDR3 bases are TGTGCCAGCAGCCCATCTGACAGGAGAAGCACCTACGAGCAGTACTTC.

The CDR3: CASSHTSRSTEAFF. CDR3 coding DNA: TGTGCCAGCTCACACACTTCAAGGAGCACTGAAGCTTTCTTT. The genes are TRBV18 and TRBJ1-1, with D hard to call. The V gene's germline CDR1 is KGHSH and CDR2 LQKENI. CDR3 size: 14 residues. V shed 4 bases and J shed 4 bases, with 13 bases lying between them.

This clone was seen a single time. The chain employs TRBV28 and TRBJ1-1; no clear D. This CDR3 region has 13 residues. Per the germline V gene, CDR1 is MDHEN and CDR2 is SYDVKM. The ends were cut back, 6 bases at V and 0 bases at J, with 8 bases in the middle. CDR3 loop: CASRTGMNTEAFF. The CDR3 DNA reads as TGTGCCAGCAGGACGGGTATGAACACTGAAGCTTTCTTT.

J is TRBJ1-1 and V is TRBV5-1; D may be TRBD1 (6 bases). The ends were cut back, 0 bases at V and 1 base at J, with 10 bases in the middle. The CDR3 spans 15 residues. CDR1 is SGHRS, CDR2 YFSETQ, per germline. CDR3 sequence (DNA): TGCGCCAGCAGCTTGGCCAGGGGCGCGAACACTGAAGCTTTCTTT. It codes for CASSLARGANTEAFF.